The 14 T cell receptor beta chains presented below share a single source sample, sequenced in a study of blood T cell repertoires in COVID-19. Libraries were prepared by immunoSEQ multiplex PCR; TCRdb keeps only in-frame clonotypes and omits some of them. The table includes about 45,000 clones, about 83% detected once. Sequencing used peripheral blood. These receptors all come from an elderly man in a cohort sampled during active COVID-19.

V gene TRBV19 combines with J gene TRBJ1-4; D remains unclear. The CDR3 extends over 13 amino acids. Looked up from germline, CDR1 is LNHDA and CDR2 is SQIVND (reference sequence). Trimming removed 3 bases from V and 7 bases from J, with 9 bases in between. The CDR3 DNA sequence: TGTGCCAGTAGTATGGAACGGGTTGAAAAACTGTTTTTT. Amino acid sequence: CASSMERVEKLFF.

V gene TRBV6-1 combines with J gene TRBJ1-4; maybe TRBD1 (5 bases). Germline assignment: CDR1 MNHNS and CDR2 SASEGT. V was trimmed by 0 bases and J by 6 bases, leaving 8 bases between them. The CDR3 is 14 amino acids. The CDR3 loop is CASSEAGGDEKLFF. The CDR3, as DNA: TGTGCCAGCAGTGAAGCGGGGGGGGATGAAAAACTGTTTTTT.

The chain has TRBV29-1 and TRBJ2-3, with a possible D match to TRBD1 (6 bases). The CDR3 is made up of 12 amino acids. From germline, CDR1 is SQVTM and CDR2 ANQGSEA. Between the trimmed V and J ends, which lost 7 bases and 4 bases, there was a span of 12 bases. The CDR3 region is CSALQGSDTQYF. Here the CDR3 DNA reads TGCAGCGCTTTACAGGGCTCAGATACGCAGTATTTT.

This chain links TRBV9 with TRBJ2-3, with D uncertain. Germline V CDR1 and CDR2: SGDLS, YYNGEE. The CDR3 sequence is 15 residues long. V was shortened by 2 bases and J by 4 bases, with 14 bases between the two germline ends. The CDR3 coding sequence is TGTGCCAGCAGCGTCCTCGCTAGTTCCGCAGATACGCAGTATTTT. As protein: CASSVLASSADTQYF.

Only a few counts were recorded for this clone. The rearrangement uses TRBV29-1 and TRBJ2-7; D unclear. V was cut by 7 bases and J by 0 bases, with 7 bases left in between. The length of the CDR3 is 11 residues. Germline CDR1 and CDR2: SQVTM and ANQGSEA. This chain's CDR3 is CSARSSYEQYF. CDR3 nucleotide sequence: TGCAGCGCCCGGAGCTCCTACGAGCAGTACTTC.

This chain uses TRBV5-1 with TRBJ1-4; weak D call: TRBD1 (5 bases). The germline CDR1 and CDR2 sequences are SGHRS and YFSETQ. The CDR3 spans 16 residues. Trimming removed 0 bases from V and 4 bases from J, with 13 bases in between. The CDR3 loop is CASSLALQGINEKLFF. The CDR3 coding sequence is TGCGCCAGCAGCTTGGCCCTGCAGGGAATTAATGAAAAACTGTTTTTT.

The chain links TRBV30 to TRBJ1-3; possibly TRBD1 for D (5 bases). This CDR3 is built from 15 residues. CDR1 and CDR2 from the germline V gene are GTSNPN and SVGIG (reference sequence). The ends were cut back, 3 bases at V and 0 bases at J, with 12 bases in the middle. CDR3 protein: CAWSTDSSSGNTIYF. In nucleotides, the CDR3 is TGTGCCTGGAGCACCGACAGTAGCTCTGGAAACACCATATATTTT.

The CDR3, as DNA: TGTGCCAGCAGCAAAGGGGGGGGGAGCCACCTCAACTACGAGCAGTACTTC. It is translated as CASSKGGGSHLNYEQYF. This sequence joins TRBV21-1 and TRBJ2-7; TRBD2 reflects the table's D call only, with no check against the DNA. TRBV21-1 is designated a pseudogene. This CDR3 is 17 amino acids long.

The J gene is TRBJ1-1, the V gene TRBV27; D perhaps matches TRBD1 (6 bases). Germline V gene sequence: CDR1 MNHEY, CDR2 SMNVEV (reference sequence). Trimming removed 7 bases from V and 7 bases from J, with 16 bases in between. CDR3 length: 13 amino acids. The CDR3 region has the DNA TGTGCCAGCAACGTTCGCAGGGGTGGTGAAGCTTTCTTT. Translating gives CASNVRRGGEAFF.

V usage is TRBV10-3 and J usage is TRBJ1-2, with D perhaps TRBD1 (6 bases). Germline lookup yields CDR1 ENHRY and CDR2 SYGVKD. This CDR3 is 14 amino acids long. V dropped 7 bases and J dropped 8 bases, with 20 bases sitting between them. This CDR3 reads CAITKLQGEEGYTF. CDR3 DNA sequence: TGTGCCATCACCAAGTTACAGGGAGAGGAAGGCTACACCTTC.

This clone was seen a few times. CDR3 in amino acids: CASSIGVGRRETPLHF. DNA of the CDR3: TGTGCCAGTAGTATAGGGGTGGGGCGGCGTGAGACACCCCTCCACTTT. V is TRBV19 and J is TRBJ1-6, with D possibly TRBD1 on 5 matching bases. CDR3 length: 16 amino acids. V was pared by 1 base and J by 11 bases, with 18 bases between. Looked up from germline, CDR1 is LNHDA and CDR2 is SQIVND (reference sequence).

J is TRBJ1-1 and V is TRBV19; possibly TRBD1 for D (5 bases). CDR1 is LNHDA and CDR2 is SQIVND in the germline V gene (reference sequence). Trimming took 0 bases from V and 6 from J, leaving 11 bases between them. This CDR3 contains 14 residues. The CDR3 region is CASSIEGGLSEAFF. CDR3 in DNA: TGTGCCAGTAGTATAGAGGGGGGACTCTCTGAAGCTTTCTTT.

The J gene is TRBJ1-2, the V gene TRBV10-3; 11 bases are shared with TRBD1. The CDR3 is 18 amino acids. V shed 0 bases, J shed 4 bases, and the junction held 10 bases outside the gene matches. Germline V gives CDR1 ENHRY, CDR2 SYGVKD. CDR3: CAISESLWTGGMTYGYTF. Here the CDR3 DNA reads TGTGCCATCAGTGAGTCCCTCTGGACAGGGGGCATGACCTATGGCTACACCTTC.

The V call is TRBV19, the J call TRBJ1-2; D uncertain. The ends were cut back, 7 bases at V and 7 bases at J, with 19 bases in the middle. The CDR3 has 14 residues. The V gene's germline CDR1 is LNHDA and CDR2 SQIVND (reference sequence). This chain's CDR3 is CASTSAGWVGGYTF. CDR3 coding DNA: TGTGCCAGTACGTCGGCGGGTTGGGTTGGTGGCTACACCTTC.